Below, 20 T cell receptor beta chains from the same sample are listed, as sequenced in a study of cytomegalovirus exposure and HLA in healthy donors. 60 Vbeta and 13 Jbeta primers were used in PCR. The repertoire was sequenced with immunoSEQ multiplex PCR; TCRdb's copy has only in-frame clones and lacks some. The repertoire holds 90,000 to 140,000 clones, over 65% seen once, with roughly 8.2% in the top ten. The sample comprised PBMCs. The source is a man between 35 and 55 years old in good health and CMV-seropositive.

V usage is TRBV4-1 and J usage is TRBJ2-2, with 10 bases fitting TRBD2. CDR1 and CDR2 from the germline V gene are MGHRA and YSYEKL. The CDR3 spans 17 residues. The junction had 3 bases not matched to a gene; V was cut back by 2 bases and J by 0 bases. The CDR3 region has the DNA TGCGCCAGCAGCCAACCGGGACTAGCGCCGAACACCGGGGAGCTGTTTTTT. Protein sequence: CASSQPGLAPNTGELFF.

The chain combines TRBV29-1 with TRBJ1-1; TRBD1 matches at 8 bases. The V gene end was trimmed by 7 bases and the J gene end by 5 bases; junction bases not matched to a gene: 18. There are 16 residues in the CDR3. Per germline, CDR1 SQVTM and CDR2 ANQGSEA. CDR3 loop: CSAWGDRSRSPTEAFF. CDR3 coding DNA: TGCAGCGCGTGGGGGGACAGGTCACGTTCTCCGACTGAAGCTTTCTTT. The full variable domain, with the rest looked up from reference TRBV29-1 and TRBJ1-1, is SAVISQKPSRDICQRGTSLTIQCQVDSQVTMMFWYRQQPGQSLTLIATANQGSEATYESGFVIDKFPISRPNLTFSTLTVSNMSPEDSSIYLCSAWGDRSRSPTEAFFGQGTRLTVV.

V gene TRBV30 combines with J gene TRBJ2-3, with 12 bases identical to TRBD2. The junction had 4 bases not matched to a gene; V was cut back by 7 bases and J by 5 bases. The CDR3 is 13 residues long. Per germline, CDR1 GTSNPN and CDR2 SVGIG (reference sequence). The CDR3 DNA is TGTGCCTACCTAGCGGGAGGGGGAGATACGCAGTATTTT. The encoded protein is CAYLAGGGDTQYF.

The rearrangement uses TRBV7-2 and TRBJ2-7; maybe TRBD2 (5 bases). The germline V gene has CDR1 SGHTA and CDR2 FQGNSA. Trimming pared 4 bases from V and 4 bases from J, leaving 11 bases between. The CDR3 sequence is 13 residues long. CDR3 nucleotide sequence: TGTGCCAGCAGCTCAACTTCGGGGTACGAGCAGTACTTC. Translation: CASSSTSGYEQYF.

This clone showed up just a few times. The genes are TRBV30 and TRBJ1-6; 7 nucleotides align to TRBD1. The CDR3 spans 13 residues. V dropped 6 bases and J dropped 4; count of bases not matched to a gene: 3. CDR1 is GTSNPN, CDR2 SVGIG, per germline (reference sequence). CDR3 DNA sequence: TGTGCCTGCAGGGGGGAGTATAATTCACCCCTCCACTTT. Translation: CACRGEYNSPLHF.

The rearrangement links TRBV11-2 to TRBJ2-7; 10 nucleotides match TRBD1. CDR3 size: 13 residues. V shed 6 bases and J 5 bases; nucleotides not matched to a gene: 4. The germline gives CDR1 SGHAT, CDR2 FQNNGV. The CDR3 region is CASRWDRGNEQYF. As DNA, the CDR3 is TGTGCCAGCAGGTGGGACAGGGGAAACGAGCAGTACTTC.

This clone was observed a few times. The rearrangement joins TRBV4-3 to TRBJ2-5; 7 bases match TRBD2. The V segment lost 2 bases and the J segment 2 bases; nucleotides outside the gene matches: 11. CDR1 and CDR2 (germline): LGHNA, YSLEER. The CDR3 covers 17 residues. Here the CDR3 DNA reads TGCGCCAGCAGCCAACAATTATCCTGGACTAGTCAAGAGACCCAGTACTTC. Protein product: CASSQQLSWTSQETQYF.

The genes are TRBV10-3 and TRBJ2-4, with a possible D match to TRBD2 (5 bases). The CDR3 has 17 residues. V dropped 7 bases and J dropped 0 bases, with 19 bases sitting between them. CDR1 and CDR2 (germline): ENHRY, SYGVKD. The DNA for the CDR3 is TGTGCCATCATTAAGAAGCGGAAGCCCGTAGCCAAAAACATTCAGTACTTC. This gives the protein CAIIKKRKPVAKNIQYF.

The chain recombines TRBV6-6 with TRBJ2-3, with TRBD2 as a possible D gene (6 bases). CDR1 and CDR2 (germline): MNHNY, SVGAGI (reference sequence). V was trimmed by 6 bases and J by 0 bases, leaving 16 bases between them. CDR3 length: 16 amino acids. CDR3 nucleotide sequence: TGTGCCAGCAGCCCAGGGACTTCGACTAGCACAGATACGCAGTATTTT. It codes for CASSPGTSTSTDTQYF.

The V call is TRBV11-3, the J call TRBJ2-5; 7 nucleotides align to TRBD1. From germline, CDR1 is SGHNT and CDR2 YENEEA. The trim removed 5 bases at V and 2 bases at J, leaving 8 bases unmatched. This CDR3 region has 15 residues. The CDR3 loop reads CASSARQGTQETQYF. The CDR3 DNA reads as TGTGCCAGCAGCGCTAGACAGGGTACTCAAGAGACCCAGTACTTC.

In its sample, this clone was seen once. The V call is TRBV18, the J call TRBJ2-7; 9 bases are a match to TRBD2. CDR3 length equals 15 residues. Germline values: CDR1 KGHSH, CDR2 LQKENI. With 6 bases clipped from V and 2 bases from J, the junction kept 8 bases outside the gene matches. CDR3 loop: CASSSRERGAYEQYF. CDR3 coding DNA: TGTGCCAGCTCGTCAAGGGAGCGGGGGGCCTACGAGCAGTACTTC.

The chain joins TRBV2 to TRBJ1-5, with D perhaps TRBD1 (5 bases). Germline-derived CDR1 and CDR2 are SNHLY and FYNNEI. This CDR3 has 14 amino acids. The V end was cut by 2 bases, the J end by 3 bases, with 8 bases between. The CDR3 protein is CASSESGLNQPQHF. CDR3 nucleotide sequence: TGTGCCAGCAGTGAATCAGGGCTCAATCAGCCCCAGCATTTT.

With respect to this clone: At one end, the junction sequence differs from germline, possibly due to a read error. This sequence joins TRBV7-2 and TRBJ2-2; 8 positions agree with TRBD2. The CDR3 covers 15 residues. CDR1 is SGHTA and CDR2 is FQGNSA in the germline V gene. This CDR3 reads CASSFVRGGTEELFF. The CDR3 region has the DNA TGTGCCAGCAGCTTCGTCCGGGGGGGCACCGAGGAGCTGTTTTTT. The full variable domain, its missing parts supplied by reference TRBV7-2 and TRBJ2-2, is GAGVSQSPSNKVTEKGKDVELRCDPISGHTALYWYRQSLGQGLEFLIYFQGNSAPDKSGLPSDRFSAERTGGSVSTLTIQRTQQEDSAVYLCASSFVRGGTEELFFGEGSRLTVL.

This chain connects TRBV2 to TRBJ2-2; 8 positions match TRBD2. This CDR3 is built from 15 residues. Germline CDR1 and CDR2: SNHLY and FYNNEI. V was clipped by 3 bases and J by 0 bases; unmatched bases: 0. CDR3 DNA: TGTGCCAGCAGTGAGCGGGGGGCGAACACCGGGGAGCTGTTTTTT. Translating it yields CASSERGANTGELFF.

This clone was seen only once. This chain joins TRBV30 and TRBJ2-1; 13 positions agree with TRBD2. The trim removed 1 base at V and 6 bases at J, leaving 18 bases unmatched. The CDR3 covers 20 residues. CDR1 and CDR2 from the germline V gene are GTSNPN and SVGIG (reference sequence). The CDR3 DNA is TGTGCCTGGAGTGGGCGCATGGCACTAGCGGGGGGGCCTCGAATCAATGAGCAGTTCTTC. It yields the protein CAWSGRMALAGGPRINEQFF.

The CDR3 DNA reads as TGTGCCAGCAGCTTGGATAGCGGGAAAGCCTACGAGCAGTACTTC. Translating it yields CASSLDSGKAYEQYF. The gene calls are TRBV5-4 and TRBJ2-7; TRBD2 matches at 8 bases. CDR3 size: 15 residues. Germline values: CDR1 SGHNT, CDR2 YYREEE (reference sequence). Losses at the gene ends were 0 bases for V and 2 bases for J; bases not matched to a gene: 4.

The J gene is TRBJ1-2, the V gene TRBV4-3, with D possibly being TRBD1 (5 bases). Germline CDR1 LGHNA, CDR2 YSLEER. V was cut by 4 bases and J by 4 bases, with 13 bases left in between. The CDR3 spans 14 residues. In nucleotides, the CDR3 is TGCGCCAGCAGCCCATGGGAGGGGAGCTATGGCTACACCTTC. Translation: CASSPWEGSYGYTF.

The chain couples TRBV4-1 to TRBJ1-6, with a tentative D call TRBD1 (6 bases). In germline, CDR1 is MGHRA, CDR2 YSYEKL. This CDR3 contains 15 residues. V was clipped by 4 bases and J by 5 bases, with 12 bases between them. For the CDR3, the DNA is TGCGCCAGCAGCCGAGGGGGGGCGGATAATTCACCCCTCCACTTT. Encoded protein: CASSRGGADNSPLHF.

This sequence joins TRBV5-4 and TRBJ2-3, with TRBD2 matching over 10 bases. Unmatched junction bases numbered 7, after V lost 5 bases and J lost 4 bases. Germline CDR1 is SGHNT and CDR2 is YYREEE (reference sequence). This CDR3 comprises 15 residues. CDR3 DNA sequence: TGTGCCAGCAGTTGGGGACTAGCGCCTTCAGATACGCAGTATTTT. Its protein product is CASSWGLAPSDTQYF.

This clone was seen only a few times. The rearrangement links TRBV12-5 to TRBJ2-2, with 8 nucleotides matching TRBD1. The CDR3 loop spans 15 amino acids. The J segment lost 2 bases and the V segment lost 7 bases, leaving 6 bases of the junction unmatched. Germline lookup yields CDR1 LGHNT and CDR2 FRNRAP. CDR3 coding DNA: TGTGCTAGTGCCTCCGGACAGGGTAACACCGGGGAGCTGTTTTTT. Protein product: CASASGQGNTGELFF.